This section outlines one T cell receptor beta chain sequence together with its context. The data are from a study of Graves' ophthalmopathy and Graves' hyperthyroidism. Deletions cut 2 bases from V and 6 bases from J, with 17 bases between. Germline loops: CDR1 GTSNPN, CDR2 SVGIG (reference sequence). This CDR3 comprises 14 residues. RNA transcripts yielded amplified TCR beta CDR3 regions. Second-round multiplex PCR came after first-round RT-PCR with HTBI primers. TCRdb fed the multiplex PCR reads into MiXCR, producing one record per CDR3 protein. Found here are more than 550,000 distinct CDR3 sequences, about 41% of them singletons; the top ten hold around 3.3%.

The sequenced material came from peripheral blood. The genes are TRBV30 and TRBJ2-7; D ambiguous. The sequence came from an adult man with Graves' ophthalmopathy. The CDR3 DNA reads as TGTGCCTGGAGTCGTCCAGCTTGGTCCACCGAGCAGTACTTC. It encodes CAWSRPAWSTEQYF.